This TCR beta chain was sequenced in a study of blood T cells in healthy people across ages. This clonotype was seen at least ten times. The antigen is undetermined. This CDR3 comprises 13 residues. CDR1 and CDR2 from the germline V gene are SQVTM and ANQGSEA. Trimming took off 0 bases at V and 7 bases at J, with 11 bases between the two ends. Findings and caveats of the study: Percentage of naive T cells showed a strong correlation with TCR beta diversity. Getting older went along with TCR beta diversity per million T cells dropping roughly linearly. PBMCs that were unsorted prevented a conclusive naive versus antigen-experienced comparison.

Total RNA amounts of at least 5 micrograms were extracted per sample. Alongside a J-beta primer mix, a sample-barcoded 5' primer served in a second PCR lasting about 6 to 11 cycles. Each CDR3 protein is one row after TCRdb ran MiXCR on the 5' RACE reads. The sample shows 630,000 or so distinct CDR3 sequences, roughly 30% of them seen only once. This TCR was recovered from a woman of 80 years or more in good health. The gene calls are TRBV29-1 and TRBJ2-3; D may be TRBD2 (6 bases). The sequenced sample consisted of blood. DNA of the CDR3: TGCAGCGTTGAAGATCCTGGGGGGAATACGCAGTATTTT. Amino acids: CSVEDPGGNTQYF.